A single T cell receptor beta chain is shown here with its context. A few counts support this clonotype. Its antigen is unknown. Per-nucleotide qualities are absent, and no much larger clonotype sits a single base away. The reads were generated on an Illumina NovaSeq 6000. Using 5'RACE with constant-segment primers, TCRalpha and TCRbeta cDNA libraries were constructed, with sample barcodes and unique molecular identifiers added in the process. RNA was extracted from every sample with Trizol reagent. Libraries were amplified in two PCR steps, with a second sample barcode and Illumina TruSeq adapters added in the second step. Libraries were sequenced on an Illumina NovaSeq with 2 x 150 bp paired-end reads. Per the authors' processing: The reads were demultiplexed and collapsed into UMI-guided consensus sequences using migec v1.2.7. Using mixcr v2.1.11, UMI consensuses were aligned to TRA and TRB V and J templates and then assembled into clonotypes. Clonotypes were classified as expanded or contracted when called significant by both edgeR and NoisET, with noise models trained on biological replicates. For edgeR calls, the thresholds were a false discovery rate-adjusted p below 0.01 and a log2 fold-change of 1. PCA with hierarchical clustering of max-normalized trajectories of the 1000 most abundant clonotypes was used as exploratory dynamics analysis. Each responding clone was given a CD4 or CD8 phenotype based on the CD4+ and CD8+ repertoires, which had been sequenced separately. The public reads were run again by TCRdb, first through fastp at Q25 and then through MiXCR, and only productive beta chains were kept. Every entry covers one CDR3 protein and lists the most common genes and DNA from its rows. TCRdb, not the authors, supplied the V and J calls. Across this sample there are about 340,000 distinct CDR3 sequences, with roughly an eighth seen only once. The biggest ten clones account for 22% of the sample.

From the cysteine through the phenylalanine, the CDR3 covers 13 amino acids. Kept here is only the CDR3 DNA, which spans 39 bases and is read in frame from base 1. Unmatched junction bases come to 5, with V trimmed by 7 bases and J by 6 bases. CDR1 and CDR2 are drawn from the germline V gene: KGHDR, SFDVKD. PBMCs were isolated by Ficoll-Paque density gradient centrifugation. The sample is drawn from a study of T-cell memory formation after mild COVID-19 (dated by TCRdb to about 2021). With respect to the entire study: TCR sequence clusters from the two donors were largely donor specific. T-cell clones expanding and contracting after mild COVID-19 in a couple of donors were tracked by longitudinal TCRalpha and TCRbeta repertoire sequencing. Two young, previously healthy adult volunteers made up the cohort, one male and one female. Results the study describes overall, beyond this receptor: The study covered only a couple of mild cases, and larger cohorts including severe cases with pre-infection samples were considered necessary. SARS-CoV-2 specificity of the second-wave clones peaking on day 37 was not confirmed. From day 15 to 85, contracting clones showed balanced CD4/CD8 phenotypes, whereas a second wave of clones that expanded from day 15 to 37 leaned towards CD4+. Contracting CD4+ clones appeared mostly in the CM and EM memory subsets, whereas CD8+ clones were enriched in EMRA. Some responding clones were detected in pre-infection memory, which suggested that pre-existing cross-reactive memory T cells had joined the SARS-CoV-2 response.

The V gene is TRBV24-1 and the J gene is TRBJ1-5, with 7 junctional bases fitting TRBD1. This clonotype originated in a man between 18 and 29 years old who had mild COVID-19 (a few samples of this study predate the infection). The sample titles of this study are shuffled in the database, so cell type and time point are left out; the donor was told from shared clones. Sequenced material: PBMCs or a T cell subset sorted from them (not recorded which). The DNA sequence is as follows: TGTGCCACCAGGGGGGACAGTTCTCAGCCCCAGCATTTT. It is translated as CATRGDSSQPQHF.